These 29 T cell receptor beta chains came from one sample sequenced in a study of blood T cell repertoires in COVID-19. Generated by immunoSEQ multiplex PCR, the TCRdb table keeps only in-frame clones and is missing some. The data show about 60,000 clones, with 90% seen just once and approximately 8% held by the top ten. Sequenced sample: peripheral blood. The receptors shown here come from a human donor with active COVID-19. The donor label of this sample is uncertain.

The chain joins TRBV27 to TRBJ2-7; TRBD1 matches at 8 bases. The J segment lost 4 bases and the V segment lost 3 bases, leaving 8 bases of the junction unmatched. Germline V CDR1 and CDR2: MNHEY, SMNVEV (reference sequence). The CDR3 contains 15 residues. CDR3 in DNA: TGTGCCAGCAGTTTTTCCGACAGGGGTCCGTACGAGCAGTACTTC. Translated: CASSFSDRGPYEQYF.

The V and J genes are TRBV5-1 and TRBJ1-1, with D uncertain. The CDR3 spans 14 residues. Germline V gene sequence: CDR1 SGHRS, CDR2 YFSETQ. Trimming took off 3 bases at V and 0 bases at J, with 9 bases between the two ends. The CDR3 DNA reads as TGCGCCAGCAGCTCTACAGCCATGAACACTGAAGCTTTCTTT. It translates to CASSSTAMNTEAFF.

The chain has TRBV28 and TRBJ2-3; possibly TRBD2 for D (7 bases). From germline, CDR1 is MDHEN and CDR2 SYDVKM. The CDR3 is made up of 16 amino acids. With 6 bases removed from V and 2 bases from J, the gap between germline ends came to 18 bases. CDR3 protein: CASRGIGGGVTDTQYF. The DNA of the CDR3 is TGTGCCAGCAGGGGCATCGGCGGGGGCGTCACAGATACGCAGTATTTT.

This clone came up once. The chain carries TRBV5-1 and TRBJ2-1; TRBD1 matches at 8 bases. The V segment lost 3 bases and the J segment 1 base; nucleotides outside the gene matches: 12. The CDR3 runs 18 residues. Germline lookup yields CDR1 SGHRS and CDR2 YFSETQ. The CDR3 DNA sequence: TGCGCCAGCAGCTCCATGGACAGGACAGGGCGGTCCTACAATGAGCAGTTCTTC. Translated: CASSSMDRTGRSYNEQFF.

Written as DNA, the CDR3 is TGTGCCAGCACCCGGACTATCAGAGGCGGGGAGCTGTTTTTT. It is translated as CASTRTIRGGELFF. J is TRBJ2-2 and V is TRBV7-2; D perhaps matches TRBD2 (6 bases). The V gene lost 7 bases and the J gene lost 7 bases, with 16 bases spanning the gap. This CDR3 region has 14 residues. Germline V gene lookup returns CDR1 SGHTA and CDR2 FQGNSA.

The chain employs TRBV4-1 and TRBJ2-1; 13 bases fit TRBD2. The CDR3 has 15 residues. V lost 4 bases to trimming and J lost 3 bases; unmatched junction nucleotides: 0. CDR1 and CDR2 (germline): MGHRA, YSYEKL. The chain's CDR3 is CASSRTSGGYNEQFF. The CDR3 DNA follows: TGCGCCAGCAGCCGGACTAGCGGGGGCTACAATGAGCAGTTCTTC.

The table lists this clone with a count of one. The gene calls are TRBV28 and TRBJ1-5; 8 bases align to TRBD1. The trim removed 10 bases at V and 6 bases at J, leaving 17 bases unmatched. Germline assignment: CDR1 MDHEN and CDR2 SYDVKM. This CDR3 has 16 residues. The CDR3 region has the DNA TGTGCCACAAAACGCCAGGGGGCCGAGCTTGGTCAGCCCCAGCATTTT. Its translation: CATKRQGAELGQPQHF. The full variable domain, rest sourced from reference TRBV28 and TRBJ1-5, is DVKVTQSSRYLVKRTGEKVFLECVQDMDHENMFWYRQDPGLGLRLIYFSYDVKMKEKGDIPEGYSVSREKKERFSLILESASTNQTSMYLCATKRQGAELGQPQHFGDGTRLSIL.

The chain joins TRBV12-5 to TRBJ2-3; the match to TRBD2 covers 12 bases. CDR3 size: 14 residues. Germline V gives CDR1 LGHNT, CDR2 FRNRAP. With V trimmed by 4 bases and J by 8 bases, 4 bases remained unmatched. CDR3 sequence: CASGSPGLAGTQYF. DNA for the CDR3: TGTGCTAGTGGTTCCCCGGGACTAGCGGGTACGCAGTATTTT.

This chain joins TRBV19 and TRBJ2-3; D possibly corresponds to TRBD2 (7 bases). The length of the CDR3 is 14 residues. Trimming shortened V by 7 bases and J by 4 bases, and 15 bases separated the two germline ends. Germline V gene sequence: CDR1 LNHDA, CDR2 SQIVND (reference sequence). CDR3 residues: CASNEGGHPDTQYF. CDR3 coding DNA: TGTGCCAGTAACGAGGGGGGGCACCCAGATACGCAGTATTTT.

The CDR3 DNA sequence: TGTGCCAGCAGCGCAAACAACCCCTACGAGCAGTACTTC. Residues: CASSANNPYEQYF. V is TRBV9 and J is TRBJ2-7; no firm D call. Trimming pared 3 bases from V and 2 bases from J, leaving 9 bases between. The CDR3 is 13 residues long. Germline CDR1 is SGDLS and CDR2 is YYNGEE.

The chain carries TRBV6-5 and TRBJ2-6, with TRBD1 identical over 7 bases. V lost 4 bases, J lost 4 bases, and 4 bases stayed unmatched. Germline assignment: CDR1 MNHEY and CDR2 SVGAGI. The CDR3 extends over 15 amino acids. The CDR3 here is CASSWGTAGANVLTF. CDR3 sequence (DNA): TGTGCCAGCAGTTGGGGGACAGCCGGGGCCAACGTCCTGACTTTC.

This rearrangement joins TRBV18 to TRBJ2-1; 11 bases align to TRBD2. The CDR3 is 16 amino acids. V lost 10 bases and J lost 2; bases outside the gene matches: 10. Germline CDR1 reads KGHSH; CDR2 reads LQKENI. The DNA of the CDR3 is TGTGCCAACCCTCTAGCGGGGGGCGGTACCTACAATGAGCAGTTCTTC. Translating gives CANPLAGGGTYNEQFF.

The chain employs TRBV5-1 and TRBJ2-3; 7 nucleotides align to TRBD1. The V segment lost 3 bases and the J segment 6 bases; nucleotides outside the gene matches: 10. The CDR3 loop spans 15 amino acids. CDR1 and CDR2 from the germline V gene are SGHRS and YFSETQ. The CDR3 sequence is CASSWRQGGRDTQYF. The CDR3 bases are TGCGCCAGCAGCTGGAGACAGGGCGGTCGCGATACGCAGTATTTT. The whole variable domain, filled in from reference TRBV5-1 and TRBJ2-3, reads KAGVTQTPRYLIKTRGQQVTLSCSPISGHRSVSWYQQTPGQGLQFLFEYFSETQRNKGNFPGRFSGRQFSNSRSEMNVSTLELGDSALYLCASSWRQGGRDTQYFGPGTRLTVL.

The chain carries TRBV11-3 and TRBJ2-5; D is possibly TRBD1 (6 bases). Germline CDR1 and CDR2: SGHNT and YENEEA. V shed 0 bases and J shed 2 bases, with 13 bases lying between them. This CDR3 is built from 16 residues. CDR3: CASSLDHGQKQETQYF. DNA for the CDR3: TGTGCCAGCAGCTTAGATCACGGACAGAAACAAGAGACCCAGTACTTC.

J is TRBJ2-3 and V is TRBV2; possible D gene TRBD2, 5 bases. CDR1 and CDR2 (germline): SNHLY, FYNNEI. The CDR3 spans 14 residues. The V gene lost 6 bases and the J gene lost 2 bases, with 12 bases spanning the gap. DNA of the CDR3: TGTGCCAGCAGGGAGGCTGGGGTCACAGATACGCAGTATTTT. Amino acids: CASREAGVTDTQYF.

The CDR3, as DNA: TGTGCCAGCAGCGCCTCCGGGACTAGCGGGGGGGCACCTGAGCAGTTCTTC. Protein: CASSASGTSGGAPEQFF. The rearrangement links TRBV9 to TRBJ2-1, with TRBD2 identical over 16 bases. The CDR3 consists of 17 residues. V dropped 3 bases and J dropped 9; count of bases not matched to a gene: 9. The germline gives CDR1 SGDLS, CDR2 YYNGEE.

The chain recombines TRBV7-2 with TRBJ1-5, with D maybe TRBD1 (5 bases). The germline V gene has CDR1 SGHTA and CDR2 FQGNSA. The CDR3 totals 13 residues. Trimming removed 4 bases from V and 9 bases from J, with 13 bases in between. CDR3 sequence: CASSSSPGGPQHF. In nucleotides, the CDR3 is TGTGCCAGCAGCTCATCACCCGGGGGGCCCCAGCATTTT.

This clone appeared once. The CDR3 is CASSPGGYNEQFF. The CDR3 DNA follows: TGTGCCAGCTCACCCGGGGGCTACAATGAGCAGTTCTTC. The chain joins TRBV18 to TRBJ2-1; weak D call: TRBD2 (6 bases). V was clipped by 3 bases and J by 3 bases, with 6 bases between them. The CDR3 spans 13 residues. From germline, CDR1 is KGHSH and CDR2 LQKENI.

The chain combines TRBV11-2 with TRBJ2-1, with TRBD2 identical over 10 bases. From germline, CDR1 is SGHAT and CDR2 FQNNGV. V gave up 4 bases and J gave up 7 bases; unmatched junction bases: 13. CDR3 length: 17 residues. CDR3 nucleotide sequence: TGTGCCAGCAGCTCTTTGAAAGGACTAGCGGAGTTAAATGAGCAGTTCTTC. This sequence encodes CASSSLKGLAELNEQFF.

The chain uses TRBV18 and TRBJ1-5, with D possibly matching TRBD1 (5 bases). The germline gives CDR1 KGHSH, CDR2 LQKENI. The CDR3 runs to 15 residues. V was cut by 0 bases and J by 7 bases, with 13 bases left in between. In DNA form, the CDR3 reads TGTGCCAGCTCACCACCGGGGGGAGGGCGGCAGCCCCAGCATTTT. It translates to CASSPPGGGRQPQHF.

This sequence joins TRBV11-2 and TRBJ1-2, with 7 bases aligning to TRBD1. Germline CDR1 reads SGHAT; CDR2 reads FQNNGV. V lost 5 bases, J lost 4 bases, and 10 bases stayed unmatched. CDR3 length: 15 residues. The CDR3: CASSVTGAFGYGYTF. In DNA, the CDR3 is TGTGCCAGCAGCGTAACAGGGGCTTTCGGCTATGGCTACACCTTC.

The chain is built from TRBV21-1 and TRBJ1-5; the table gives TRBD1 as D, unverified against the DNA. TRBV21-1 is noted as a pseudogene. The CDR3 is 15 residues long. The CDR3 region has the DNA TGTGCCAGCAGCAAACTCGTACACCGCAATCAGCCCCAGCATTTT. Translation: CASSKLVHRNQPQHF.

The chain recombines TRBV5-1 with TRBJ2-1; 11 nucleotides match TRBD2. Trimming removed 2 bases from V and 4 bases from J; junction bases left unmatched: 14. Germline lookup yields CDR1 SGHRS and CDR2 YFSETQ. The CDR3 is 19 amino acids. Here the CDR3 DNA reads TGCGCCAGCAGCTTTCCCCTAGCGGGGGGCAAAAACCAGTACAATGAGCAGTTCTTC. This gives the protein CASSFPLAGGKNQYNEQFF.

The chain couples TRBV7-9 to TRBJ1-2, with a tentative D call TRBD1 (6 bases). V was clipped by 0 bases and J by 6 bases, with 8 bases between them. Germline-derived CDR1 and CDR2 are SEHNR and FQNEAQ (reference sequence). The CDR3 runs 13 residues. The CDR3 spells CASSLAPGDGYTF. The CDR3 nucleotides read TGTGCCAGCAGCTTAGCGCCAGGGGATGGCTACACCTTC.

The gene calls are TRBV3-1 (or the pseudogene TRBV3-2) and TRBJ1-1; possibly TRBD1 for D (6 bases). Per the germline V gene, CDR1 is LGHDT and CDR2 is YNNKEL (reference sequence). The CDR3 covers 19 residues. Trimming took off 4 bases at V and 3 bases at J, with 27 bases between the two ends. CDR3 protein: CASSLILRWDNNEYTEAFF. DNA for the CDR3: TGTGCCAGCAGCCTAATCCTTCGATGGGACAACAACGAGTACACTGAAGCTTTCTTT.

This clone was detected only once. The V gene is TRBV6-5, the J gene TRBJ2-3; 9 positions agree with TRBD2. The length of the CDR3 is 15 residues. Germline assignment: CDR1 MNHEY and CDR2 SVGAGI. With V trimmed by 6 bases and J by 3 bases, 7 bases remained unmatched. CDR3 coding DNA: TGTGCCAGCAGGAGGGTAGCGGGAGTTACAGATACGCAGTATTTT. It is translated as CASRRVAGVTDTQYF.

The chain has TRBV6-6 and TRBJ1-5; 9 bases fit TRBD1. CDR1 MNHNY and CDR2 SVGAGI come from the germline V gene (reference sequence). V trimming: 9 bases; J trimming: 4 bases; junction bases outside the gene matches: 4. The CDR3 contains 13 residues. The CDR3, as DNA: TGTGCCAGTACACAGGGGGCAAATCAGCCCCAGCATTTT. Its protein product is CASTQGANQPQHF.

On this clone: Other DNA sequences of this sample code for an identical CDR3. This rearrangement joins TRBV4-1 to TRBJ1-5; no clear D gene. The V and J ends lost 0 bases and 3 bases respectively, with 9 bases between them. CDR3 length equals 15 residues. Germline CDR1 is MGHRA and CDR2 is YSYEKL. The CDR3 here is CASSQEEGPNQPQHF. The CDR3 DNA sequence: TGCGCCAGCAGCCAAGAGGAGGGTCCCAATCAGCCCCAGCATTTT.

This chain joins TRBV6-2 or TRBV6-3 and TRBJ1-4; 12 bases align to TRBD1. From germline, CDR1 is MNHEY and CDR2 SVGEGT. Trimming removed 0 bases from V and 2 bases from J; junction bases left unmatched: 4. The CDR3 is made up of 18 amino acids. CDR3 sequence (DNA): TGTGCCAGCAGTTACTCCCCGGGACAGGGGGCCACTAATGAAAAACTGTTTTTT. This translates into CASSYSPGQGATNEKLFF.